The 20 T cell receptor beta chains in this list originate from one sample, sequenced in a study of control samples from healthy donors and cancer patients. The table came from immunoSEQ multiplex PCR; TCRdb's copy has only in-frame clones and leaves some out. The table includes about 190,000 clones, around 93% detected once. The sequencing sample was made of blood. The receptors were gathered from a man between 18 and 29 years old in good health.

The V call is TRBV3-1 (or the pseudogene TRBV3-2), the J call TRBJ2-3, with 10 bases aligning to TRBD2. The CDR3 sequence is 14 residues long. Germline V gives CDR1 LGHDT, CDR2 YNNKEL (reference sequence). V trimming: 3 bases; J trimming: 6 bases; junction bases outside the gene matches: 3. The CDR3 protein is CASSHGTSADTQYF. As DNA, the CDR3 is TGTGCCAGCAGCCATGGGACTAGCGCTGATACGCAGTATTTT.

CDR3 nucleotides: TGTGCCAGCAGCTTGTCCAGCGGGGGGGCAGGGCAGTTCTTC. Translated, it gives CASSLSSGGAGQFF. This rearrangement joins TRBV5-4 to TRBJ2-1; TRBD2 matches 10 bases. Looked up from germline, CDR1 is SGHNT and CDR2 is YYREEE (reference sequence). The V segment lost 1 base and the J segment 12 bases; nucleotides outside the gene matches: 7. The CDR3 loop spans 14 amino acids.

The rearrangement joins TRBV18 to TRBJ1-1, with D possibly TRBD1 on 6 matching bases. From germline, CDR1 is KGHSH and CDR2 LQKENI. The CDR3 sequence is 15 residues long. The V end lost 3 bases, the J end lost 6 bases, and 17 bases lay between the germline ends. The CDR3 loop is CASSPTPGALPEAFF. CDR3 DNA sequence: TGTGCCAGCTCACCGACCCCGGGGGCCCTTCCTGAAGCTTTCTTT.

The chain uses TRBV5-1 and TRBJ1-2; 10 bases match TRBD1. CDR3 length: 15 residues. The ends lost 4 bases at V and 3 bases at J; junction bases unmatched: 6. The germline gives CDR1 SGHRS, CDR2 YFSETQ. CDR3: CASSGRDRGDYGYTF. The CDR3, as DNA: TGCGCCAGCAGCGGACGGGACAGGGGAGACTATGGCTACACCTTC.

The chain joins TRBV7-3 to TRBJ2-7; no clear D gene. Trimming took off 5 bases at V and 3 bases at J, with 11 bases between the two ends. The CDR3 runs to 13 residues. From germline, CDR1 is SGHTA and CDR2 FQGTGA. In nucleotides, the CDR3 is TGTGCCAGCAGCCGGATCTCCGGCTACGAGCAGTACTTC. Translation: CASSRISGYEQYF.

J is TRBJ1-1 and V is TRBV4-1; D call uncertain. V was shortened by 2 bases and J by 0 bases, with 10 bases between the two germline ends. The germline V gene has CDR1 MGHRA and CDR2 YSYEKL. The CDR3 extends over 15 amino acids. For the CDR3, the DNA is TGCGCCAGCAGCCAATGGCCGGAAATGAACACTGAAGCTTTCTTT. It specifies CASSQWPEMNTEAFF.

The genes are TRBV4-2 and TRBJ1-3; D is uncertain. Per germline, CDR1 LGHNA and CDR2 YNFKEQ. The V end was cut by 4 bases, the J end by 0 bases, with 19 bases between. The CDR3 covers 18 residues. The CDR3 nucleotides are TGTGCCAGCAGCCGACGTTTACAGAATACCATCTCTGGAAACACCATATATTTT. Amino acid sequence: CASSRRLQNTISGNTIYF.

The chain is built from TRBV27 and TRBJ1-3; tentatively, D is TRBD1 (5 bases). Deletions cut 8 bases from V and 4 bases from J, with 15 bases between. The CDR3 length is 14 residues. Looked up from germline, CDR1 is MNHEY and CDR2 is SMNVEV (reference sequence). This chain's CDR3 is CASGPQGSGNTIYF. The CDR3 region has the DNA TGTGCCAGCGGCCCTCAGGGTTCGGGAAACACCATATATTTT.

This chain joins TRBV6-1 and TRBJ1-5; no clear D gene. The germline V gene has CDR1 MNHNS and CDR2 SASEGT. The length of the CDR3 is 15 residues. V was pared by 2 bases and J by 2 bases, with 10 bases between. The CDR3 nucleotides are TGTGCCAGCAGTGAAAGGCAGACTGGCAATCAGCCCCAGCATTTT. This encodes CASSERQTGNQPQHF.

The V call is TRBV10-3, the J call TRBJ2-3, with D possibly matching TRBD2 (6 bases). The CDR3 sequence is 17 residues long. Germline V gene lookup returns CDR1 ENHRY and CDR2 SYGVKD. The V and J ends lost 1 base and 2 bases respectively, with 16 bases between them. CDR3 sequence: CAISELGLGGITDTQYF. In nucleotides, the CDR3 is TGTGCCATCAGTGAGTTGGGACTCGGTGGCATCACAGATACGCAGTATTTT.

V usage is TRBV13 and J usage is TRBJ2-1, with unresolved D. The V and J ends lost 1 base and 3 bases respectively, with 19 bases between them. The CDR3 sequence is 18 residues long. Germline loops: CDR1 PRHDT, CDR2 FYEKMQ (reference sequence). CDR3 sequence: CASSLAGPNSLYYNEQFF. The CDR3 DNA reads as TGTGCCAGCAGCTTAGCCGGCCCAAACTCACTCTACTACAATGAGCAGTTCTTC.

This rearrangement joins TRBV18 to TRBJ2-2; tentatively, D is TRBD1 (6 bases). The CDR3 covers 16 residues. V shed 5 bases and J shed 5 bases, with 18 bases lying between them. CDR1 and CDR2 (germline): KGHSH, LQKENI. The CDR3 DNA sequence: TGTGCCAGCTCAAAAGATTCGACAGGAAGGACCGGGGAGCTGTTTTTT. This translates into CASSKDSTGRTGELFF. Drawing the rest from reference TRBV18 and TRBJ2-2, the complete variable domain is NAGVMQNPRHLVRRRGQEARLRCSPMKGHSHVYWYRQLPEEGLKFMVYLQKENIIDESGMPKERFSAEFPKEGPSILRIQQVVRGDSAAYFCASSKDSTGRTGELFFGEGSRLTVL.

CDR3 region: CASSPRTSGSYNEQFF. The CDR3 bases are TGTGCCAGCTCACCCCGAACTAGCGGCTCCTACAATGAGCAGTTCTTC. This sequence joins TRBV18 and TRBJ2-1; 8 positions match TRBD2. The CDR3 covers 16 residues. CDR1 KGHSH and CDR2 LQKENI come from the germline V gene. After removal of 3 bases from V and 0 bases from J, the junction contained 4 bases not matched to a gene.

V and J are TRBV5-4 and TRBJ1-1; TRBD1 might be the D (5 bases). The CDR3 totals 14 residues. V lost 4 bases, J lost 1 base, and 11 bases lay in between. In germline, CDR1 is SGHNT, CDR2 YYREEE (reference sequence). As DNA, the CDR3 is TGTGCCAGCAGCCCGCCGGGGGGGAACACTGAAGCTTTCTTT. The encoded protein is CASSPPGGNTEAFF.

The V gene is TRBV11-2, the J gene TRBJ2-7; D is perhaps TRBD2 (5 bases). Trimming removed 1 base at V and 6 bases at J, with 13 bases between. The CDR3 runs to 14 residues. Germline V lookup: CDR1 SGHAT, CDR2 FQNNGV. CDR3 residues: CASSLVGDGREQYF. The CDR3 DNA follows: TGTGCCAGCAGCTTAGTGGGAGACGGACGCGAGCAGTACTTC.

The chain uses TRBV6-2 or TRBV6-3 and TRBJ2-7; 7 nucleotides agree with TRBD1. The V gene's germline CDR1 is MNHEY and CDR2 SVGEGT. The length of the CDR3 is 15 residues. J lost 3 bases, V lost 3 bases, and 8 bases had no gene match. CDR3 region: CASSYRPQGVYEQYF. The CDR3 nucleotides are TGTGCCAGCAGTTATCGCCCTCAGGGGGTCTACGAGCAGTACTTC.

This chain joins TRBV3-1 (or the pseudogene TRBV3-2) and TRBJ2-7, with a tentative D call TRBD2 (6 bases). The length of the CDR3 is 15 residues. Looked up from germline, CDR1 is LGHDT and CDR2 is YNNKEL (reference sequence). Trimming took off 3 bases at V and 0 bases at J, with 12 bases between the two ends. CDR3: CASSQAGTGSYEQYF. CDR3 in DNA: TGTGCCAGCAGCCAGGCGGGGACGGGCTCCTACGAGCAGTACTTC.

The rearrangement uses TRBV18 and TRBJ2-1, with unresolved D. Trimming cost V 3 bases and J 7 bases, with 25 bases left between them. CDR1 is KGHSH and CDR2 is LQKENI in the germline V gene. The CDR3 spans 18 residues. The CDR3 nucleotides are TGTGCCAGCTCACCGTGGGGAAACATTGGTGGGTCGGTAAATGAGCAGTTCTTC. This gives the protein CASSPWGNIGGSVNEQFF.

CDR3 residues: CASSVKVQGETGYSPLHF. The CDR3 DNA sequence: TGTGCCAGCAGTGTGAAAGTACAGGGAGAAACAGGCTATTCACCCCTCCACTTT. The chain is built from TRBV6-1 and TRBJ1-6; TRBD1 might be the D (6 bases). V was shortened by 4 bases and J by 8 bases, with 24 bases between the two germline ends. The germline CDR1 and CDR2 sequences are MNHNS and SASEGT. The CDR3 has 18 residues.

The genes are TRBV29-1 and TRBJ1-2, with D possibly TRBD1 on 5 matching bases. Per germline, CDR1 SQVTM and CDR2 ANQGSEA. Trimming stripped 3 bases from V and 7 bases from J, with 12 bases between. This CDR3 is built from 12 residues. The CDR3 coding sequence is TGCAGCGTTGACAGGGACGCTACTGGCTACACCTTC. Its translation is CSVDRDATGYTF. Full variable domain (missing parts from reference TRBV29-1 and TRBJ1-2): SAVISQKPSRDICQRGTSLTIQCQVDSQVTMMFWYRQQPGQSLTLIATANQGSEATYESGFVIDKFPISRPNLTFSTLTVSNMSPEDSSIYLCSVDRDATGYTFGSGTRLTVV.